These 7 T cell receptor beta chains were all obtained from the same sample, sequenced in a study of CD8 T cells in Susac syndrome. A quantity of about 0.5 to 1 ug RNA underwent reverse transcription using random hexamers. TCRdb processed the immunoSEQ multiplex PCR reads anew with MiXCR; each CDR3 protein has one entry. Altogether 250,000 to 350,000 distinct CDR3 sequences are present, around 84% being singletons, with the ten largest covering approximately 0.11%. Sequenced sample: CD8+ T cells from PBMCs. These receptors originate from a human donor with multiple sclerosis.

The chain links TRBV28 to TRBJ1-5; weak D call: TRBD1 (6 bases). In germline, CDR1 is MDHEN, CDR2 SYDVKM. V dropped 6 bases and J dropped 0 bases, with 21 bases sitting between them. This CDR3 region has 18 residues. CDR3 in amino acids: CASSQLGAHAYSNQPQHF. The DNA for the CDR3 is TGTGCCAGCAGCCAGTTGGGGGCACATGCCTATAGCAATCAGCCCCAGCATTTT.

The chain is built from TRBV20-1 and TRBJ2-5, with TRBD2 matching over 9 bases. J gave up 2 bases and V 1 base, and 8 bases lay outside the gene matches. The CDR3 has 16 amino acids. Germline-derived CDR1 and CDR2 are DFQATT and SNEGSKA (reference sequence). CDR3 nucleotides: TGCAGTGCTAGAGGAAAGCGGGAGGTGGGGCAAGAGACCCAGTACTTC. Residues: CSARGKREVGQETQYF.

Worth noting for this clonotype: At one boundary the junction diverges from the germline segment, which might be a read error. DNA for the CDR3: TGCGGATGGGGACAGAATAACTTC. Encoded protein: CGWGQNNF. The chain joins TRBV29-1 to TRBJ2-5, with 7 bases matching TRBD1. CDR1 SQVTM and CDR2 ANQGSEA come from the germline V gene. The CDR3 has 8 residues. Based on the CDR3 plus reference TRBV29-1 and TRBJ2-5, the full variable domain is SAVISQKPSRDICQRGTSLTIQCQVDSQVTMMFWYRQQPGQSLTLIATANQGSEATYESGFVIDKFPISRPNLTFSTLTVSNMSPEDSSIYLCGWGQNNFGPGTRLLVL.

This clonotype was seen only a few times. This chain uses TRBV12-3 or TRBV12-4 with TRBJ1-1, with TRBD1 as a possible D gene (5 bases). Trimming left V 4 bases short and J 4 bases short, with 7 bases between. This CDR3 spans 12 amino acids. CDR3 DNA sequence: TGTGCCAGCAGTTCCGGGGCCACTGAAGCTTTCTTT. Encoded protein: CASSSGATEAFF.

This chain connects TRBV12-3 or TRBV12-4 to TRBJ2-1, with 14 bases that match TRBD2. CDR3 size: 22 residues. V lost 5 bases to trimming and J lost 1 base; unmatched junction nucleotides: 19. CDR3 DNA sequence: TGTGCCAGCAGTCTTGCAAGTGTGGGTGGGACTAGCGGGAGAAAGTCCTACAATGAGCAGTTCTTC. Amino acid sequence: CASSLASVGGTSGRKSYNEQFF.

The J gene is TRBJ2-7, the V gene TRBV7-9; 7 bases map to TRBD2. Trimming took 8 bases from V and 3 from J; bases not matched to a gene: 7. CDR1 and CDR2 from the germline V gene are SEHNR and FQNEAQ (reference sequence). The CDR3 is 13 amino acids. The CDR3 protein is CASSMRGYYEQYF. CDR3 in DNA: TGTGCCAGCTCCATGCGGGGGTACTACGAGCAGTACTTC. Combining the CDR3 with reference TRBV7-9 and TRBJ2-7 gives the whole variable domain DTGVSQNPRHKITKRGQNVTFRCDPISEHNRLYWYRQTLGQGPEFLTYFQNEAQLEKSRLLSDRFSAERPKGSFSTLEIQRTEQGDSAMYLCASSMRGYYEQYFGPGTRLTVT.

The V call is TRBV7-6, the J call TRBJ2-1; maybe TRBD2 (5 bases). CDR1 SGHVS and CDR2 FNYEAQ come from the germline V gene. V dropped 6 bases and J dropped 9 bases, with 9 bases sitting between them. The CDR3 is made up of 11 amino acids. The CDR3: CASREGVEQFF. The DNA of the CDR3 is TGTGCCAGCAGAGAGGGAGTTGAGCAGTTCTTC.